The entry below describes one TCR beta chain. Its cognate antigen is unknown. The data are from a study of T cell repertoires in cytomegalovirus infection. Across the whole study: Recently described HLA-C-restricted plus well-studied HLA-B-restricted CMV epitopes were used. Whole-study findings and limits: Summed frequency of shared TCR beta families picked out CMV carriers who also had the relevant HLA. The study found HLA-C-restricted CMV-specific TCR beta clonotypes dominating the ex vivo response.

Trimming shortened V by 4 bases and J by 2 bases, and 12 bases separated the two germline ends. CDR1 is SQVTM, CDR2 ANQGSEA, per germline. The CDR3 runs 14 residues. TCRdb re-called the reads with MiXCR, one entry per CDR3 protein. The table has 150,000 or so distinct CDR3 sequences, roughly a third seen once. The sequencing here drew on CD8+ T cells from cultured PBMCs, taken from culture after CMV antigen stimulation. This sequence joins TRBV29-1 and TRBJ2-4, with a weak D call TRBD1 (5 bases). This clonotype originated in a human donor in good health (CMV status not recorded). Some clones in this sample may be carry-over from other donors' samples. DNA of the CDR3: TGCAGCGTTGCAGGGCATATAACCAAAAACATTCAGTACTTC. Its translation: CSVAGHITKNIQYF.